These 13 T cell receptor beta chains came from one sample sequenced in a study of blood T cell repertoires in COVID-19. Sequenced by immunoSEQ multiplex PCR; TCRdb stores in-frame clones only, minus some. The table shows 150,000 to 200,000 clones, with more than 85% occurring only once. Material for sequencing was peripheral blood. The source is a man younger than 35 with acute or convalescent COVID-19.

The CDR3 DNA follows: TGTGCCAGCAATAAGATCGGGACAGCATACAATGAGCAGTTCTTC. This encodes CASNKIGTAYNEQFF. The chain carries TRBV27 and TRBJ2-1; the match to TRBD1 covers 7 bases. Germline CDR1 and CDR2: MNHEY and SMNVEV (reference sequence). The CDR3 totals 15 residues. V lost 7 bases, J lost 4 bases, and 10 bases stayed unmatched.

The V gene is TRBV2, the J gene TRBJ1-4; 7 nucleotides agree with TRBD1. CDR1 is SNHLY and CDR2 is FYNNEI in the germline V gene. V lost 3 bases, J lost 8 bases, and 6 bases stayed unmatched. The CDR3 loop spans 14 amino acids. The CDR3 sequence: CASSDTGVREKLFF. The CDR3 coding sequence is TGTGCCAGCAGTGACACAGGGGTCCGGGAAAAACTGTTTTTT.

The CDR3 loop is CASSPSTLSNQPQHF. In nucleotides, the CDR3 is TGTGCCAGCTCACCCAGTACCCTGAGCAATCAGCCCCAGCATTTT. V and J are TRBV18 and TRBJ1-5, with D unclear. Germline V CDR1 and CDR2: KGHSH, LQKENI. The germline V and J ends were trimmed by 3 bases and 1 base, with 10 bases remaining between them. CDR3 length equals 15 residues.

The V call is TRBV3-1 (or the pseudogene TRBV3-2), the J call TRBJ2-5; 11 positions agree with TRBD2. CDR1 is LGHDT, CDR2 YNNKEL, per germline (reference sequence). The CDR3 has 17 residues. V lost 1 base to trimming and J lost 7 bases; unmatched junction nucleotides: 11. The chain's CDR3 is CASSQGRTSGRLGTQYF. In DNA form, the CDR3 reads TGTGCCAGCAGCCAAGGAAGAACTAGCGGGAGACTTGGGACCCAGTACTTC.

This chain connects TRBV9 to TRBJ2-1, with a possible D match to TRBD2 (7 bases). The germline CDR1 and CDR2 sequences are SGDLS and YYNGEE. The CDR3 contains 16 residues. Deletions cut 0 bases from V and 6 bases from J, with 16 bases between. CDR3 residues: CASSVAGGGALNEQFF. The CDR3 DNA sequence: TGTGCCAGCAGCGTAGCAGGTGGGGGGGCCCTCAATGAGCAGTTCTTC.

V gene TRBV6-6 combines with J gene TRBJ1-4; TRBD1 matches at 9 bases. V trimming: 5 bases; J trimming: 7 bases; junction bases outside the gene matches: 17. CDR3 length: 18 amino acids. Per germline, CDR1 MNHNY and CDR2 SVGAGI (reference sequence). CDR3 protein: CASSLQTGGGTVVEKLFF. The CDR3 DNA reads TGTGCCAGCAGTCTCCAGACAGGGGGGGGCACAGTGGTTGAAAAACTGTTTTTT.

V is TRBV2 and J is TRBJ1-1; unclear D gene. This CDR3 has 13 amino acids. V shed 4 bases and J shed 1 base, with 7 bases lying between them. Germline loops: CDR1 SNHLY, CDR2 FYNNEI. The CDR3 sequence is CASSGLANTEAFF. In DNA, the CDR3 is TGTGCCAGCAGTGGTTTGGCGAACACTGAAGCTTTCTTT.

The J gene is TRBJ2-1, the V gene TRBV10-1, with a possible D match to TRBD2 (5 bases). The CDR3 totals 15 residues. V dropped 5 bases and J dropped 7 bases, with 18 bases sitting between them. The germline V gene has CDR1 WNHNN and CDR2 SYGVQD (reference sequence). In DNA form, the CDR3 reads TGCGCCAGCAGTATCATGAGAGGGAGAAGGAATGAGCAGTTCTTC. This sequence encodes CASSIMRGRRNEQFF.

The chain carries TRBV5-6 and TRBJ1-5; 10 nucleotides line up with TRBD1. CDR1 and CDR2 from the germline V gene are SGHDT and YYEEEE. V shed 4 bases, J shed 7 bases, and the junction held 5 bases outside the gene matches. The CDR3 loop spans 14 amino acids. The CDR3 DNA sequence: TGTGCCAGCAGCAGGACAGGGGGTGAACAGCCCCAGCATTTT. Its protein product is CASSRTGGEQPQHF.

The gene calls are TRBV7-2 and TRBJ1-5; 8 positions match TRBD1. V shed 5 bases, J shed 6 bases, and the junction held 12 bases outside the gene matches. Germline V gene sequence: CDR1 SGHTA, CDR2 FQGNSA. This CDR3 has 16 amino acids. The CDR3, as DNA: TGTGCCAGCAGCACGACCCGGACAGGGATCGGTCAGCCCCAGCATTTT. Translated: CASSTTRTGIGQPQHF. Combining the CDR3 with reference TRBV7-2 and TRBJ1-5 gives the whole variable domain GAGVSQSPSNKVTEKGKDVELRCDPISGHTALYWYRQSLGQGLEFLIYFQGNSAPDKSGLPSDRFSAERTGGSVSTLTIQRTQQEDSAVYLCASSTTRTGIGQPQHFGDGTRLSIL.

This sequence joins TRBV5-1 and TRBJ1-6, with a tentative D call TRBD1 (6 bases). Per the germline V gene, CDR1 is SGHRS and CDR2 is YFSETQ. Trimming pared 5 bases from V and 10 bases from J, leaving 19 bases between. CDR3 size: 15 residues. The CDR3 DNA reads TGCGCCAGCAGAATAAGAGGGGGGGTCTCGTCACCCCTCCACTTT. It is translated as CASRIRGGVSSPLHF.

The J gene is TRBJ1-4, the V gene TRBV7-9, with 7 bases lining up with TRBD1. This CDR3 is built from 12 residues. With V trimmed by 8 bases and J by 4 bases, 1 base remained unmatched. CDR1 is SEHNR and CDR2 is FQNEAQ in the germline V gene (reference sequence). CDR3 residues: CASGTVNEKLFF. CDR3 nucleotides: TGTGCCAGCGGGACAGTTAATGAAAAACTGTTTTTT.

The CDR3 loop is CASSLPGDIKPQHF. The CDR3 DNA reads TGTGCCAGCAGTCTACCGGGAGACATTAAGCCCCAGCATTTT. The rearrangement links TRBV6-2 or TRBV6-3 to TRBJ1-5; D gene unclear. This CDR3 is 14 amino acids long. V was shortened by 5 bases and J by 8 bases, with 16 bases between the two germline ends. The germline CDR1 and CDR2 sequences are MNHEY and SVGEGT.